This T cell receptor beta chain emerged from a study of T cell clonotyping in hematopoietic cell transplantation. Study outcomes and limitations: Higher Inverse Simpson Index values in graft donor and pretransplant recipient predicted broader posttransplant TCR diversity. Few recipient clonotypes overlapped donors; over 97% were de novo at given depth.

This CDR3 comprises 16 residues. The germline V and J ends were trimmed by 7 bases and 8 bases, with 23 bases remaining between them. Germline CDR1 reads LNHDA; CDR2 reads SQIVND (reference sequence). Time point indicated: recipient sample about 28 days before transplant, after cytoreduction. Recipients were bled about 28 days pretransplant and at posttransplant days 30, 100, 180. Repertoires were generated with immunoSEQ multiplex PCR, while TCRdb's copy carries only in-frame clones and drops some. The sample includes 15,000 to 20,000 clones, around three quarters seen only once; the top ten take 15% to 20%. About this clone: As yet, its antigen is unknown.

V usage is TRBV19 and J usage is TRBJ1-4, with D possibly TRBD1 on 6 matching bases. This material consisted of peripheral blood mononuclear cells, taken before stem cell transplant. This clonotype was sampled from a man between 60 and 75 years old with acute myeloid leukemia. Some clones in this sample may be carry-over from other donors' samples. CDR3 sequence: CASTTSYRVSNEKLFF. CDR3 coding DNA: TGTGCCAGTACCACCAGCTACAGGGTGTCGAACGAAAAACTGTTTTTT.